What follows is one T cell receptor (beta chain) and its context. Its antigen is unknown. The naive CD8 population came from CD45RO-negative cells selected for CCR7, without terminally differentiated effector memory CD45RA+ cells. Donors were healthy HIV-negative adults without recently reported acute infections or vaccinations. The data derive from a study of shared clonotypes between healthy human individuals. Study-level findings and limits: Few donors limited the genetic and exposure-history diversity represented. Naive subsets generally exceeded memory subsets in estimated richness.

The run depth of the assay was deep. Here immunoSEQ multiplex PCR was the method, and the copy in TCRdb shows in-frame clones only, minus some. The table lists around 2,000,000 clones, roughly 91% of them singletons. This sequence was found in a young man in good health. Some clones in this sample may be carry-over from other donors' samples. Source material: naive CD8+ T cells from PBMCs.

CDR3 sequence: CASSLGSRAARYGYTF. The DNA of the CDR3 is TGTGCCAGCAGCTTGGGCTCTCGGGCAGCGCGCTATGGCTACACCTTC. This chain joins TRBV5-4 and TRBJ1-2; D unresolved. V was cut by 0 bases and J by 4 bases, with 16 bases left in between. The germline gives CDR1 SGHNT, CDR2 YYREEE (reference sequence). CDR3 length: 16 amino acids. The complete variable domain, with remaining parts taken from reference TRBV5-4 and TRBJ1-2, reads ETGVTQSPTHLIKTRGQQVTLRCSSQSGHNTVSWYQQALGQGPQFIFQYYREEENGRGNFPPRFSGLQFPNYSSELNVNALELDDSALYLCASSLGSRAARYGYTFGSGTRLTVV.